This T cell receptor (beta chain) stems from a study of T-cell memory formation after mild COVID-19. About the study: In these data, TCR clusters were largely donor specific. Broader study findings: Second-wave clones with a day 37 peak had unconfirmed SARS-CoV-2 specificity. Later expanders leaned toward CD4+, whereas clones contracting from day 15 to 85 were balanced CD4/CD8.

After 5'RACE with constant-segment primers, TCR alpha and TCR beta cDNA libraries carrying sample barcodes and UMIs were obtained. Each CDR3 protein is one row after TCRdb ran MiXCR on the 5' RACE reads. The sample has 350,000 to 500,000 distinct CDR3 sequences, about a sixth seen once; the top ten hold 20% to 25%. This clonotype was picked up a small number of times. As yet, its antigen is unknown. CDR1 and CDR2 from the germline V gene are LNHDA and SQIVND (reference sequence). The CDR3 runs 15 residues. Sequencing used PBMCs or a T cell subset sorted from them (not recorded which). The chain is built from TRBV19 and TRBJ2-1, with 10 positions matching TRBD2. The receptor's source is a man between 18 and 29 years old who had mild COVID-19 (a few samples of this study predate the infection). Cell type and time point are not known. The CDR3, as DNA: TGTGCGAGTTCTAGGACTAGCGGAGAGTACAATGAGCAGTTCTTC. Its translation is CASSRTSGEYNEQFF.